The 3 T cell receptor beta chains presented below share a single source sample, sequenced in a study of blood T cells in healthy people across ages (dated by TCRdb to between 2014 and 2016). The library was prepared using 5' RACE. Instrument on record: Illumina HiSeq 2500. A second about 7 to 12 cycle PCR used a sample-barcoded 5' primer and a J-beta primer mix. TCRdb reanalyzed the raw reads on its own, using fastp at Q25 for trimming and MiXCR for clone calling, and kept in-frame beta chains. Entries are consolidated by CDR3 protein sequence, retaining the most common genes and DNA. The sample table records 1 million to 1.2 million distinct CDR3 sequences; 30% to 40% of these occur just once. Together, the top ten hold around 14% of the sample. What was sequenced was blood. Receptor source: a man younger than 35 in good health.

This clonotype has just a few counts. The rearrangement joins TRBV2 to TRBJ2-1; 9 bases are a match to TRBD2. Per the germline V gene, CDR1 is SNHLY and CDR2 is FYNNEI. The CDR3 runs 14 residues. The junction had 4 bases not matched to a gene; V was cut back by 5 bases and J by 5 bases. In DNA, the CDR3 is TGTGCCAGCAGTCGGACTAGCGCGAACAATGAGCAGTTCTTC. Amino acid sequence: CASSRTSANNEQFF.

This clonotype was counted only a few times. As DNA, the CDR3 is TGCAGCGTTCGGGACAGCTTTAACTATGGCTACACCTTC. Amino acids: CSVRDSFNYGYTF. The gene calls are TRBV29-1 and TRBJ1-2, with 7 positions matching TRBD1. Trimming cost V 5 bases and J 1 base; bases outside gene matches: 4. The CDR3 runs to 13 residues. Per the germline V gene, CDR1 is SQVTM and CDR2 is ANQGSEA. The whole variable domain, remainder taken from reference TRBV29-1 and TRBJ1-2, is SAVISQKPSRDICQRGTSLTIQCQVDSQVTMMFWYRQQPGQSLTLIATANQGSEATYESGFVIDKFPISRPNLTFSTLTVSNMSPEDSSIYLCSVRDSFNYGYTFGSGTRLTVV.

A single count supports this clonotype. V is TRBV10-3 and J is TRBJ2-2, with 11 bases fitting TRBD2. Germline loops: CDR1 ENHRY, CDR2 SYGVKD. V lost 6 bases and J lost 4; bases outside the gene matches: 1. The CDR3 is 14 amino acids. In nucleotides, the CDR3 is TGTGCCATCAGGACTAGCGGGGTCACCGGGGAGCTGTTTTTT. The encoded protein is CAIRTSGVTGELFF.